This T cell receptor (beta chain) was sequenced during a study of naive and memory T cell subsets. Findings and caveats of the study: In naive cells, over 90% of TCR sequences were seen only once. A few larger clonotypes appeared in naive repertoires, especially CD8, possibly memory cells re-expressing CD45RA.

Regarding this clonotype: The antigen is not known.

An equimolar mix of two oligonucleotides served as the beta constant-region primer for TRBC1 and TRBC2. Four rounds of PCR amplified the ligated cDNA using nested alpha and beta constant-region primers plus SP2. TCRdb re-called the UMI-ligation and nested PCR reads through MiXCR, storing one row per CDR3 protein. The sample has over 65,000 distinct CDR3 sequences, 8% to 9.5% seen once; the top ten hold 1.2%. The sequenced material came from naive CD8+ T cells from blood. The sequence came from a human donor in good health.

CDR3 loop: CASSLGGRKQFF. The CDR3 DNA follows: TGTGCCAGCAGCTTAGGTGGGCGGAAACAGTTCTTC. This chain uses TRBV7-9 with TRBJ2-1; no firm D call. CDR3 length equals 12 residues. Germline loops: CDR1 SEHNR, CDR2 FQNEAQ (reference sequence). The ends were cut back, 1 base at V and 13 bases at J, with 11 bases in the middle.